This is a list of T cell receptor beta chains from one sample in a study of control samples from healthy donors and cancer patients. Clones were sequenced by immunoSEQ multiplex PCR, and TCRdb holds only the in-frame ones, with some missing. This sample has about 53,000 clones, with about nine tenths found just once. The sequencing input was PBMCs. These receptor sequences come from a man aged 60-69 years with head and neck cancer. Both conserved end residues are part of each CDR3. Fields, in order: J gene, clone size, V gene, D gene, CDR3 protein, CDR3 DNA. The D gene is left open where the match is weak. Expanded clones get a size class; other rows say once, few or many, or leave the size out.

TRBJ2-5	.	TRBV28	TRBD1	CASSPRQGQETQYF	TGTGCCAGCAGTCCCCGACAGGGGCAAGAGACCCAGTACTTC
TRBJ2-1	.	TRBV6-5	.	CASLYLEYNEQFF	TGTGCCAGCCTCTACCTGGAGTACAATGAGCAGTTCTTC
TRBJ2-2	.	TRBV4-3	TRBD2	CASSLTRGAITGELFF	TGCGCCAGCAGCCTTACGCGGGGGGCAATCACCGGGGAGCTGTTTTTT
TRBJ2-1	.	TRBV7-9	.	CASSLWQEYNEQFF	TGTGCCAGCAGCTTATGGCAGGAGTACAATGAGCAGTTCTTC
TRBJ2-1	.	TRBV9	.	CASSVRGTPYNEQFF	TGTGCCAGCAGCGTACGCGGGACTCCCTACAATGAGCAGTTCTTC
TRBJ1-2	.	TRBV6-4	.	CANKGGEFGYTF	TGTGCCAATAAGGGGGGGGAGTTTGGCTACACCTTC
TRBJ2-5	few	TRBV7-2	.	CASSLAPGGETQYF	TGTGCCAGCAGCTTAGCCCCCGGGGGAGAGACCCAGTACTTC
TRBJ2-7	.	TRBV27	.	CASSLDSQGRWYEQYF	TGTGCCAGCAGTTTGGATTCACAGGGGAGGTGGTACGAGCAGTACTTC
TRBJ2-1	.	TRBV3-1/TRBV3-2	.	CASSLQGAGNEQFF	TGTGCCAGCAGTCTACAGGGAGCCGGCAATGAGCAGTTCTTC
TRBJ2-7	.	TRBV30	TRBD1	CAWSVGTGQDEQYF	TGTGCCTGGAGTGTAGGGACAGGGCAGGACGAGCAGTACTTC
TRBJ2-2	.	TRBV7-2	.	CASSLSATTGELFF	TGTGCCAGCAGCTTATCAGCGACCACCGGGGAGCTGTTTTTT
TRBJ1-2	.	TRBV27	TRBD1	CASSLTGGQGYGYTF	TGTGCCAGCAGTTTAACCGGGGGACAGGGATATGGCTACACCTTC
TRBJ2-1	.	TRBV11-2	TRBD2	CASSLVGGGGYNEQFF	TGTGCCAGCAGCTTAGTAGGTGGCGGGGGCTACAATGAGCAGTTCTTC
TRBJ2-7	.	TRBV3-1/TRBV3-2	TRBD2	CASSQDPPGAGAEQYF	TGTGCCAGCAGCCAAGATCCCCCCGGAGCGGGAGCCGAGCAGTACTTC
TRBJ2-1	.	TRBV6-1	.	CASSEAQGPGFYEQFF	TGTGCCAGCAGTGAAGCGCAGGGCCCCGGCTTCTATGAGCAGTTCTTC
TRBJ2-7	.	TRBV4-1	TRBD2	CASSGLAGVKTYEQYF	TGCGCCAGCAGCGGTCTAGCGGGGGTAAAAACCTACGAGCAGTACTTC
TRBJ1-6	.	TRBV2	.	CASSVSRGSTPLHF	TGTGCCAGCAGTGTCTCGAGGGGGTCAACACCCCTCCACTTT
TRBJ1-2	once	TRBV25-1	.	CASSEFQGGGYTF	TGTGCCAGCAGTGAATTTCAGGGAGGGGGCTACACCTTC
TRBJ2-3	.	TRBV6-2/TRBV6-3	.	CASGFQLKTDTQYF	TGTGCCAGCGGTTTCCAGTTGAAGACGGATACGCAGTATTTT
TRBJ2-7	.	TRBV6-5	TRBD1	CASRNRGPVDEQYF	TGTGCCAGCAGGAACAGGGGCCCTGTCGACGAGCAGTACTTC
TRBJ2-7	.	TRBV5-1	TRBD2	CASSLYPGRSSYEQYF	TGCGCCAGCAGCCTCTACCCCGGGAGGAGCTCCTACGAGCAGTACTTC
TRBJ2-5	.	TRBV9	.	CASSTTGTVAETQYF	TGTGCCAGCAGCACCACCGGGACCGTAGCAGAGACCCAGTACTTC
TRBJ2-1	.	TRBV7-2	.	CASTTMGGNEQFF	TGTGCCAGCACCACCATGGGGGGCAATGAGCAGTTCTTC